Listed here is a single T cell receptor beta chain. Its target is unknown. The data derive from a study of cytomegalovirus exposure and HLA in healthy donors. Study-wide findings and caveats: In vitro assays verified that a few CMV-associated chains recognized CMV antigens specifically.

TCRdb's copy holds only in-frame clones and misses some; the assay was immunoSEQ multiplex PCR. The profile shows 150,000 or so clones, 75% to 90% of them singletons. This CDR3 region has 15 residues. V lost 2 bases to trimming and J lost 7 bases; unmatched junction nucleotides: 8. Germline V gene data show CDR1 as MNHEY and CDR2 as SMNVEV (reference sequence). This sequence was found in a woman between 18 and 29 years old in good health and CMV-seropositive. Sequenced sample: PBMCs. This rearrangement joins TRBV27 to TRBJ2-1; TRBD1 aligns across 7 bases. The CDR3 loop reads CASSLRQGVGNEQFF. The CDR3 DNA reads TGTGCCAGCAGTTTAAGGCAGGGGGTTGGAAATGAGCAGTTCTTC.